A selection of T cell receptor beta chains follows, all from one sample in a study of CD8 T cells in ankylosing spondylitis. TCRdb fed the 5' RACE reads into MiXCR, producing one record per CDR3 protein. The sample has some 150,000 distinct CDR3 sequences, roughly 44% seen once. Sequencing input: synovial fluid, either unsorted or a sorted T cell fraction (not recorded which). These receptors came from a male donor with ankylosing spondylitis. Each CDR3 is given with its conserved first and last residue. Each record gives: D gene, V gene, clone size, J gene, CDR3 DNA, CDR3 protein. D genes are given only for firm matches. The size entry is marked missing in some rows and otherwise reads once, few, many or a size class.

D gene: -
V gene: TRBV27
clone size: few
J gene: TRBJ2-1
CDR3 DNA: TGTGCCAGCAGTTTATGGGAGAGCTCCTACAATGAGCAGTTCTTC
CDR3 protein: CASSLWESSYNEQFF

D gene: -
V gene: TRBV28
clone size: once
J gene: TRBJ1-2
CDR3 DNA: TGTGCCAGCAGTTTATGGTCCCGTTGGGGGTACTATGGCTACACCTTC
CDR3 protein: CASSLWSRWGYYGYTF

D gene: -
V gene: TRBV10-3
clone size: few
J gene: TRBJ1-1
CDR3 DNA: TGTGCCATCAGTGAGTTTAACTACAGGAAGAACACTGAAGCTTTCTTT
CDR3 protein: CAISEFNYRKNTEAFF

D gene: -
V gene: TRBV7-8
clone size: few
J gene: TRBJ2-5
CDR3 DNA: TGTGCCAGCAGGACTCCGGGACCCCCACCGGAGACCCAGTACTTC
CDR3 protein: CASRTPGPPPETQYF

D gene: -
V gene: TRBV5-1
clone size: -
J gene: TRBJ1-1
CDR3 DNA: TGCGCCAGCAGCTCGGGGACACCGAACACTGAAGCTTTCTTT
CDR3 protein: CASSSGTPNTEAFF

D gene: TRBD1
V gene: TRBV20-1
clone size: many
J gene: TRBJ1-2
CDR3 DNA: TGCAGTGCTAGAGGCACCGGGACAGGTGGTGGCTACACCTTC
CDR3 protein: CSARGTGTGGGYTF

D gene: -
V gene: TRBV5-1
clone size: -
J gene: TRBJ2-5
CDR3 DNA: TGCGCCAGCAGCTTGGATATTTCTAAGGGGGAGACCCAGTACTTC
CDR3 protein: CASSLDISKGETQYF

D gene: -
V gene: TRBV12-3/TRBV12-4
clone size: -
J gene: TRBJ2-1
CDR3 DNA: TGTGCCAGCAGTTCGGGGTGGGAGCAGTTCTTC
CDR3 protein: CASSSGWEQFF

D gene: -
V gene: TRBV12-3/TRBV12-4
clone size: many
J gene: TRBJ2-1
CDR3 DNA: TGTGCCAGCAGTCGAGACTACAGCTCCTACAATGAGCAGTTCTTC
CDR3 protein: CASSRDYSSYNEQFF

D gene: TRBD1
V gene: TRBV5-5
clone size: -
J gene: TRBJ1-2
CDR3 DNA: TGTGCCAGCAGCTCCCGCCCGGGACAGATTTATGGCTACACCTTC
CDR3 protein: CASSSRPGQIYGYTF

D gene: -
V gene: TRBV28
clone size: few
J gene: TRBJ2-2
CDR3 DNA: TGTGCCAGCAGTCTCGCCCAAGACGGGAACACCGGGGAGCTGTTTTTT
CDR3 protein: CASSLAQDGNTGELFF

D gene: -
V gene: TRBV2
clone size: -
J gene: TRBJ1-1
CDR3 DNA: TGTGCCAGCAGTGAATGGGATACTGAAGCTTTCTTT
CDR3 protein: CASSEWDTEAFF

D gene: -
V gene: TRBV5-6
clone size: -
J gene: TRBJ2-2
CDR3 DNA: TGTGCCAGCAGCCTGAGATCCGACACCGGGGAGCTGTTTTTT
CDR3 protein: CASSLRSDTGELFF

D gene: -
V gene: TRBV29-1
clone size: once
J gene: TRBJ2-2
CDR3 DNA: TGCAGCGTTCACAGGGCTGGGACCGGGGAGCTGTTTTTT
CDR3 protein: CSVHRAGTGELFF

D gene: TRBD2
V gene: TRBV11-2
clone size: once
J gene: TRBJ2-2
CDR3 DNA: TGTGCCAGCAGCTTAGTAAGACTAGCGGTGAACACCGGGGAGCTGTTTTTT
CDR3 protein: CASSLVRLAVNTGELFF

D gene: -
V gene: TRBV7-3
clone size: -
J gene: TRBJ2-7
CDR3 DNA: TGTGCCAGCAGCACATCACAGGGTCCCTACGAGCAGTACTTC
CDR3 protein: CASSTSQGPYEQYF

D gene: -
V gene: TRBV7-6
clone size: many
J gene: TRBJ2-1
CDR3 DNA: TGTGCCAGCAGCTTAGGGTCGGGGACCGATGAGCAGTTCTTC
CDR3 protein: CASSLGSGTDEQFF

D gene: TRBD1
V gene: TRBV3-1
clone size: many
J gene: TRBJ2-7
CDR3 DNA: TGTGCCAGCAGCCCCGGGACAGTCTACGAGCAGTACTTC
CDR3 protein: CASSPGTVYEQYF

D gene: TRBD1
V gene: TRBV29-1
clone size: -
J gene: TRBJ1-1
CDR3 DNA: TGCAGCGTTAGAGGACAGGGGGATTCGAACACTGAAGCTCTCTTT
CDR3 protein: CSVRGQGDSNTEALF

D gene: -
V gene: TRBV11-1
clone size: -
J gene: TRBJ1-1
CDR3 DNA: TGTGCCAGCACTCACGCTCCGAAGGGGCCAGGCCTGAACACTGAAGCTTTCTTT
CDR3 protein: CASTHAPKGPGLNTEAFF

D gene: -
V gene: TRBV12-3/TRBV12-4
clone size: -
J gene: TRBJ2-1
CDR3 DNA: TGTGCCAGCAGTTTAGTCCCGGGAGTTTTGCATGAGCAGTTCTTC
CDR3 protein: CASSLVPGVLHEQFF

D gene: TRBD2
V gene: TRBV24-1
clone size: few
J gene: TRBJ2-1
CDR3 DNA: TGTGCCACCAGTGACCTCGGACTAGGCTATGAGCAGTTCTTC
CDR3 protein: CATSDLGLGYEQFF

D gene: TRBD2
V gene: TRBV9
clone size: -
J gene: TRBJ2-5
CDR3 DNA: TGTGCCAGCAGCCCCCGCGCGGGGGGAGAGACCCAGTACTTC
CDR3 protein: CASSPRAGGETQYF

D gene: -
V gene: TRBV24-1
clone size: -
J gene: TRBJ2-7
CDR3 DNA: TGTGCCACCAGTGCAGGGGCCGTCTTCTACGAGCAGTACTTC
CDR3 protein: CATSAGAVFYEQYF

D gene: -
V gene: TRBV18
clone size: -
J gene: TRBJ2-7
CDR3 DNA: TGTGCCAGCTCACCAAAGATAGGGGTGGACTACGAGCAGTACTTC
CDR3 protein: CASSPKIGVDYEQYF

D gene: TRBD2
V gene: TRBV12-3/TRBV12-4
clone size: -
J gene: TRBJ2-7
CDR3 DNA: TGTGCCAGCAGACCCGGGACTAGCGTCGGTTCCTACGAGCAGTACTTC
CDR3 protein: CASRPGTSVGSYEQYF